This section outlines one T cell receptor beta chain sequence together with its context. As originally analysed: Using reference gene primer amplification, nucleated cell counts were estimated. Data came from immunoSEQ multiplex PCR; TCRdb stores just in-frame clones and leaves some out. That table gives V, J and clone size, and the DNA gave D and trimming. This sample has 150,000 to 200,000 clones, with roughly nine tenths found just once. The data derive from a study of blood T cell repertoires in COVID-19. Study context: Italy, Spain and the United States were the sources of the convalescent and acute COVID-19 samples. The cDNA or gDNA used as material had been derived from T cells, B-cell-depleted T cells, or PBMCs.

This CDR3 is built from 16 residues. Germline lookup yields CDR1 WSHSY and CDR2 SAAADI. Trimming at V came to 2 bases and at J to 3 bases, leaving 4 bases not matched to a gene. This clonotype originated in a man aged 60 to 75 with active or convalescent COVID-19. The V gene is TRBV10-2, the J gene TRBJ1-6; the match to TRBD1 covers 7 bases. The sequencing sample was made of peripheral blood. The CDR3 sequence is CASSETGQSYNSPLHF. In nucleotides, the CDR3 is TGCGCCAGCAGTGAGACGGGACAGAGCTATAATTCACCCCTCCACTTT.